This TCR beta chain was identified during a study of blood T cells in healthy people across ages. A sample-barcoded 5' primer and a J-beta primer mix were used in a second PCR of roughly 6 to 11 cycles. A template-switch adaptor that had 12 random nucleotides put a tag on each cDNA molecule. TCRdb recomputed calls from the 5' RACE reads with MiXCR, one row per CDR3 protein. The sample carries 1.5 million to 2 million distinct CDR3 sequences, 28% recorded once. Trimming cost V 3 bases and J 0 bases; bases outside gene matches: 11. Germline V lookup: CDR1 MDHEN, CDR2 SYDVKM. The CDR3 spans 17 residues. Study observations and caveats: There were more naive CD4+ cells and higher diversity in long-lived donors than in aged donors. TCR beta diversity per million T cells fell roughly linearly with age.

This clonotype was picked up many times. Its antigen is unidentified. The chain is built from TRBV28 and TRBJ2-7, with 7 bases lining up with TRBD1. The source material was blood. This clonotype was obtained from a woman aged 25-40 years in good health. CDR3 nucleotides: TGTGCCAGCAGTTTTGACAGGGATAAAGGCAGCTCCTACGAGCAGTACTTC. Translated: CASSFDRDKGSSYEQYF.